This entry features one T cell receptor beta chain sequence. Its cognate antigen has yet to be identified. Within one base of it there is no much larger clone, and no base qualities were kept. The sample belongs to a study of cytomegalovirus exposure and HLA in healthy donors (dated by TCRdb to 2017 to 2019). As for the study more broadly: In an earlier analysis of roughly 500 of the donors, 276 Gb of sequence data and some 120 million unique TCR beta sequences from roughly 190 million T cells were reported. Approximately 300 gigabases of sequencing data and some 85 million unique TCR sequences were included in an early release covering over 600 HLA-typed donors. Among the roughly 400 genotyped donors, under 90% belonged to the genetic ancestry cluster associated with self-reported Caucasian donors. The study aimed to test whether signatures of past pathogen exposure could be identified by cataloging public T cell receptors. The study profiled the T cell repertoires of hundreds of subjects by immunosequencing and related them to cytomegalovirus serostatus. In addition to the first cohort of roughly 700 subjects, a separate validation cohort of approximately 110 different subjects was used. The study combined high-throughput TCR immunosequencing, statistical association of individual TCRs with disease status, and machine learning to predict cytomegalovirus infection status. To study patterns of TCR occurrence, a later analysis re-analyzed previously published TCR beta repertoires from several hundred donors and added high-resolution HLA genotyping. In the later analysis, no new phenotypic data were used to find candidate immune exposures; instead, reliance was placed on TCR beta sequences and their occurrence across donors. To decide whether each TCR beta V gene segment behaved as functional or pseudogenic, an earlier analysis of fewer than 750 of the donors relied on high-throughput TCR beta sequencing. Donor age, sex, ethnicity and CMV serostatus were compiled alongside the repertoire data. A later genetic analysis took genome-wide SNP genotypes for about three fifths of the 666 donors and used that subset as a discovery cohort. Every repertoire in the discovery cohort had been generated on one and the same sequencing platform. Both class I and class II loci were covered by HLA typing, at four-digit resolution. The number of typed donors differed by locus: about 620-640 for A, B, C, DRB1 and DQB1; 500 to 550 for DQA1; some 590 for DPA1; and around 470 for DPB1. Because of strong linkage in the cohort, five DR-DQ haplotypes were treated as single units for association and clustering. On average, about 200,000 unique TCR beta nucleotide sequences were sequenced per donor among 398 genotyped donors of the cohort, with roughly 18% of those sequences being non-productive.

The library came from the immunoSEQ multiplex PCR assay. For the multiplex PCR, a mixture combining 60 forward primers for TCR Vbeta segments and 13 reverse primers for TCR Jbeta segments was used. Amplification of the CDR3 region of rearranged TCR beta genes was performed with a multiplex PCR assay on genomic DNA. Amplified TCR beta libraries were sequenced as 87-base-pair reads on the Illumina HiSeq System. The authors' pipeline ran thus. A later analysis tallied roughly 80 million unique TCR beta chains across the 650 to 750 repertoires, and about 12 million of those chains were shared by two or more donors. To remove PCR and sequencing errors, raw reads were error-corrected and collapsed into unique sequences using a nearest-neighbor algorithm that merged closely related sequences. V, D and J gene segments were assigned by aligning CDR3 sequences to IMGT reference sequences. For a sequence to be retained, a match of at least six nucleotides to both a V gene segment and a J gene segment was required. A rearrangement counted as productive if the CDR3 had no stop codons and remained in frame with V and J, and every other rearrangement counted as non-productive. CDR3 was defined by IMGT convention, running from the second conserved V-encoded cysteine to the conserved J-encoded phenylalanine. The earlier analysis of fewer than 750 of the donors excluded sequences that lacked an unambiguous match to a single V gene segment. In an earlier analysis of 450 to 700 of the donors, V segments were called functional above 56.7% productive rearrangements and were called segregating when the between-donor standard deviation exceeded 5%. A statistical classification framework was built for diagnosing cytomegalovirus status from the catalog of TCR beta chain sequences. In a later analysis, TCR nucleotide sequences were compared against IMGT/GENE-DB human TR gene sequences so that V and J genes could be assigned. In a later analysis, CDR3 sequences and most-parsimonious VDJ recombination scenarios were assigned using the TCRdist pipeline. A later analysis defined each TCR beta chain by its CDR3 amino acid sequence plus V-gene family, and excluded reads lacking a unique V-gene family. In a later analysis, nearly 600 highly shared, low-generation-probability nucleotide sequences were removed to address suspected cross-contamination and a sequencing artifact. A later analysis calculated a clonal expansion index for each public chain from normalized within-repertoire ranks of inferred template counts. In a later analysis, generation probabilities were computed using a VDJ recombination model fitted to out-of-frame rearrangements, and the results were checked against IGoR. Hypergeometric tests were used in a later analysis to score TCR-TCR, TCR-HLA and TCR-CMV co-occurrence, with a repertoire-size bias correction applied to the TCR pairs. False discovery rates were estimated in a later analysis by permuting HLA or CMV assignments 20 times. In a later analysis, co-occurring TCRs were grouped using DBSCAN, and TCRdist sequence similarity was added for clustering within HLA-allele-positive subsets. Repertoires with fewer than 30,000 or more than 120,000 public chains, plus five repertoires with anomalous nucleotide sharing, were excluded from co-occurrence clustering. TCRdb re-hosts the immuneACCESS table, in-frame sequences only. Its copies lack some clones; in the studies checked, an unresolved V gene accounts for under half of them, and the cause for the rest is not known. That table gives V, J and clone size, and the DNA gave D and trimming. Recorded for this sample are about 120,000 clones; more than 80% of them occurred a single time. The ten largest clonotypes hold 7% to 9.5% of the sample.

In total, roughly 710 healthy bone marrow donors made up the cohort. All cohort members were sampled while nominally healthy, although unrecorded immune exposures were likely present. The donor tested CMV seropositive, placing the donor among the 250 to 350 seropositive members of the cohort. A peripheral blood sample was collected from each donor, and TCR beta sequencing was performed on peripheral blood mononuclear cells. The Qiagen DNeasy Blood Extraction Kit was used to extract genomic DNA from the blood cell samples. Overall study results and their limits: Broadly in line with IMGT annotations, most TCR beta V segments showed up in productive rearrangements about 90% or about 30% of the time in an earlier analysis of 450 to 750 of the donors. A further reported finding was that TCR beta sequences accurately predicted the HLA-A and HLA-B alleles for most subjects in the first cohort. The study listed 164 TCR beta chains as associated with cytomegalovirus. According to a later analysis, parvovirus B19, influenza, CMV and Epstein-Barr virus appeared linked to several top co-occurrence clusters. Specific HLA alleles were associated with 15,000 to 20,000 TCR beta sequences at a false discovery rate of 0.05 in a later analysis. A cluster of highly shared sequence variants was judged likely to be a technical artifact of the sequencing pipeline. The authors suggested that the approach could potentially be extended to other disease states and immunological phenotypes. Correlated functional status among segregating V segments might reflect linkage disequilibrium, but an unknown experimental factor could not be ruled out. The presence/absence analyses assumed that sequencing depth was roughly uniform across donors, and that assumption may not be true. Cytomegalovirus status was reported to be diagnosed by the classifier with high specificity and sensitivity in both the original and validation cohorts. Most CMV-associated TCR beta chains appeared to be HLA-restricted in a later analysis, and the HLA associations seemed to be driven largely by CMV exposure. Most TCR sequences were seen in very few donors, while some public TCRs were found in many individuals. Immune exposure information for the cohort was limited to CMV serostatus. In a later analysis, the rate of TCR association differed among HLA loci, with DRB1 alleles having the most associated TCRs and HLA-C alleles having the fewest. Only TCR beta chains were sequenced in this cohort, and the absence of alpha or paired-chain data limited detectable features. Three of the identified cytomegalovirus-associated TCR beta chains were confirmed in vitro to be specific for cytomegalovirus antigens. A later genetic analysis reported fewer N-insertions in productive TCRs among donors in an Asian-associated ancestry cluster than the roughly 620-donor mean. A later genetic analysis associated a missense DCLRE1C variant with V-gene and J-gene trimming of TCR beta chains, and an independent cohort replicated the association. When HLA alleles, especially DR and DQ, strongly co-occurred, TCR associations were difficult to assign to individual alleles. HLA typing was unavailable for some donors at each locus, so association tests used only the typed subset. Because counts were too low, roughly 17 rarely observed V segments, including chromosome 9 orphons, were left out of the earlier analysis of a few hundred of the donors. Compared with equally common non-associated chains, HLA-associated TCR beta chains in a later analysis were more clonally expanded and had lower generation probabilities.

The source material was PBMCs. This TCR was recovered from a man younger than 40 in good health and CMV-seropositive.

The CDR3 is CASRDHYSNQPQHF. The DNA sequence follows: TGTGCCAGTCGCGACCACTATAGCAATCAGCCCCAGCATTTT. This chain joins TRBV2 to TRBJ1-5; the D gene is not confidently resolved. CDR3 length: 14 amino acids, cysteine to phenylalanine. Of the read, only the CDR3 DNA is kept; its 42 bases are in frame from base 1. CDR1 and CDR2, per the germline V gene, are SNHLY and FYNNEI. V sheds 9 bases and J sheds 0 bases, leaving 12 bases between their ends.